The clone carrying this T cell receptor (beta chain) was observed at least ten times. Its antigen is undetermined. Amplification of TCR beta CDR3 regions was performed using RNA transcripts as template. During a first-round RT-PCR of the TCR CDR3, the HTBI primer set was used. TCRdb re-derived calls from the multiplex PCR reads in MiXCR, one entry per CDR3 protein. The sample holds 550,000 to 600,000 distinct CDR3 sequences; roughly 17% are singletons and the top ten take roughly 18%. This entry comes from a study of T cells in Graves' hyperthyroidism and ophthalmopathy. This CDR3 comprises 13 residues. Trimming took 5 bases from V and 6 from J; bases not matched to a gene: 7. Germline V gives CDR1 MNHNS, CDR2 SASEGT. Study-wide findings and caveats: Model predictions of ophthalmopathy came a median about 6.3 months before onset.

The chain has TRBV6-1 and TRBJ2-7, with 7 bases fitting TRBD1. The specimen sequenced was blood. This sequence originates from a woman aged 18 to 35 with Graves' hyperthyroidism. The CDR3 loop reads CASSYNRGTEQYF. The CDR3 DNA reads TGTGCCAGCAGTTATAACAGGGGAACCGAGCAGTACTTC.